The present TCR beta chain was sequenced within a study of cytomegalovirus exposure and HLA in healthy donors. The study's findings and limits: Associated with cytomegalovirus, according to the listing, were fewer than 200 TCR beta chains. Roughly uniform sequencing depth across donors was assumed, possibly incorrectly.

The PCR made use of 60 Vbeta and 13 Jbeta primers. Clones were sequenced by immunoSEQ multiplex PCR, and TCRdb holds only the in-frame ones, with some missing. The table has around 140,000 clones, around three fifths seen once. In its sample, this clone was seen a few times. Its target is unknown. The CDR3 has 12 residues. V lost 4 bases and J 4 bases, leaving 7 bases between the germline ends. Per germline, CDR1 KGHSH and CDR2 LQKENI. This TCR was recovered from a male donor in good health and CMV-seronegative. The sample comprised PBMCs. The rearrangement uses TRBV18 and TRBJ2-5; tentatively, D is TRBD1 (6 bases). In DNA, the CDR3 is TGTGCCAGCTCACTGACAGGAGAGACCCAGTACTTC. Protein sequence: CASSLTGETQYF.